This entry lists 7 T cell receptor beta chains sequenced from one sample in a study of blood T cell repertoires in COVID-19. Assay used: immunoSEQ multiplex PCR; TCRdb lists only in-frame clones, some missing. Of about 68,000 clones detected, nearly 90% appear once; the ten largest clones hold 3.4%. Sequencing used peripheral blood. These TCRs come from a woman in her 50s with COVID-19, enrolled during active disease.

This chain links TRBV3-1 (or the pseudogene TRBV3-2) with TRBJ2-1, with TRBD1 identical over 8 bases. Germline V gene lookup returns CDR1 LGHDT and CDR2 YNNKEL (reference sequence). This CDR3 region has 17 residues. V lost 1 base and J lost 8; bases outside the gene matches: 13. The CDR3 protein is CASSQGLMAGGSDEQFF. The CDR3 coding sequence is TGTGCCAGCAGCCAAGGTTTAATGGCAGGGGGCTCGGATGAGCAGTTCTTC.

Concerning this clone itself: The junction and the germline gene differ at one end; a read error may be behind it. This chain links TRBV7-7 with TRBJ1-6, with D unresolved. Germline assignment: CDR1 SSHAT and CDR2 FNYEAQ (reference sequence). The CDR3 length is 16 residues. The chain's CDR3 is CASSLHFWSANSPLHF. The CDR3 nucleotides are TGTGCTAGCAGCTTACACTTTTGGTCCGCCAATTCACCCCTCCACTTT. The entire variable domain, with the rest obtained from reference TRBV7-7 and TRBJ1-6, is as follows: GAGVSQSPRYKVTKRGQDVTLRCDPISSHATLYWYQQALGQGPEFLTYFNYEAQPDKSGLPSDRFSAERPEGSISTLTIQRTEQRDSAMYRCASSLHFWSANSPLHFGNGTRLTVT.

V and J are TRBV3-1 (or the pseudogene TRBV3-2) and TRBJ1-1, with a tentative D call TRBD1 (5 bases). Germline V gene data show CDR1 as LGHDT and CDR2 as YNNKEL (reference sequence). Trimming pared 0 bases from V and 0 bases from J, leaving 11 bases between. The CDR3 contains 16 residues. Here the CDR3 DNA reads TGTGCCAGCAGCCAAGATCAAGGGGATATGAACACTGAAGCTTTCTTT. This encodes CASSQDQGDMNTEAFF.

CDR3 sequence: CASSQGRPGLAFGELFF. DNA of the CDR3: TGTGCCAGCAGCCAAGGAAGACCGGGACTAGCGTTCGGGGAGCTGTTTTTT. The chain combines TRBV4-2 with TRBJ2-2; 10 nucleotides align to TRBD2. V was pared by 1 base and J by 7 bases, with 9 bases of the junction left unmatched. Germline CDR1 reads LGHNA; CDR2 reads YNFKEQ. The CDR3 extends over 17 amino acids.

The chain uses TRBV19 and TRBJ2-7; 7 nucleotides match TRBD2. The CDR3 loop spans 15 amino acids. The V segment lost 4 bases and the J segment 3 bases; nucleotides outside the gene matches: 9. From germline, CDR1 is LNHDA and CDR2 SQIVND (reference sequence). The CDR3 sequence: CASSRIAGDYYEQYF. In DNA, the CDR3 is TGTGCCAGTAGTAGGATAGCGGGCGACTACTACGAGCAGTACTTC.

The rearrangement uses TRBV5-4 and TRBJ2-7, with D maybe TRBD1 (5 bases). Germline V lookup: CDR1 SGHNT, CDR2 YYREEE (reference sequence). The V end was cut by 4 bases, the J end by 5 bases, with 16 bases between. The length of the CDR3 is 14 residues. CDR3 protein: CASSLSGRANEQYF. The CDR3 DNA reads TGTGCCAGCAGCCTATCTGGCAGGGCCAACGAGCAGTACTTC.

V is TRBV12-3 or TRBV12-4 and J is TRBJ2-5; D call uncertain. This CDR3 has 11 residues. Trimming shortened V by 3 bases and J by 3 bases, and 2 bases separated the two germline ends. DNA of the CDR3: TGTGCCAGCAGTTTTAAAGAGACCCAGTACTTC. This codes for CASSFKETQYF.